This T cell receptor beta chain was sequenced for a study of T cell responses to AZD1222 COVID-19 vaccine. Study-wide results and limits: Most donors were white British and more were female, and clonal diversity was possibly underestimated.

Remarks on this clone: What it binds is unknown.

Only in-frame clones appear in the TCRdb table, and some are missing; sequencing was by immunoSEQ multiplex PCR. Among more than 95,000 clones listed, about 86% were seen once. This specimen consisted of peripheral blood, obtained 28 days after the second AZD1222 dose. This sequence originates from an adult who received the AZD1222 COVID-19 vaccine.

CDR3 sequence (DNA): TGCGCCAGCAGCCAAGAGATAATCATGGGCCCTTCCTACGAGCAGTACTTC. Translated, it gives CASSQEIIMGPSYEQYF. The V and J genes are TRBV4-3 and TRBJ2-7, with D unclear. The CDR3 has 17 residues. Germline V CDR1 and CDR2: LGHNA, YSLEER. Trimming shortened V by 0 bases and J by 1 base, and 16 bases separated the two germline ends.